This passage covers 2 T cell receptor beta chains from one sample sequenced in a study of low-dose radiotherapy and immunotherapy resistance in tumors. cDNA synthesis used a TRAV/TRBV-specific primer set for both chains. Over about 18 PCR cycles, TCRs were amplified from a constant-region primer and V-primer adapter. Each CDR3 protein gets one entry after TCRdb re-called the reads with MiXCR. The table lists under 95,000 distinct CDR3 sequences, about a sixth of them singletons. Noted time point: before trial treatment. The sample in question was PBMCs, obtained before treatment. The receptors derive from a male donor with prostate cancer.

This clonotype was counted ten times or more. This CDR3 reads CSARGGGQAVEQYF. DNA of the CDR3: TGCAGTGCCCGGGGGGGGGGCCAAGCCGTCGAGCAGTACTTC. The chain combines TRBV20-1 with TRBJ2-7, with TRBD2 matching 8 bases. There are 14 residues in the CDR3. Germline values: CDR1 DFQATT, CDR2 SNEGSKA (reference sequence). Trimming cost V 6 bases and J 6 bases; bases outside gene matches: 13.

Concerning this clonotype: A far larger clone is off by one base, so a read error is likely. The rearrangement uses TRBV5-8 and TRBJ2-2; a weak D match, TRBD2 (6 bases). The CDR3 sequence is 18 residues long. The germline V and J ends were trimmed by 8 bases and 2 bases, with 25 bases remaining between them. The germline V gene encodes CDR1 SGHTS and CDR2 YDEGEE. This chain's CDR3 is CARSPSPGDPYNTGELFF. CDR3 nucleotides: TGTGCCAGGAGCCCCAGCCCGGGGGACCCTTACAACACCGGGGAGCTGTTTTTT.